The next 26 T cell receptor beta chains were all read from a single sample in a study of T cell changes during pregnancy in multiple sclerosis. Produced via immunoSEQ multiplex PCR; TCRdb's table is partial and in-frame only. The repertoire includes about 46,000 clones, approximately 92% of them detected once, and roughly 2.3% sits in the top ten. Sample: peripheral blood, taken in the third trimester of pregnancy. These receptors were taken from a female donor with multiple sclerosis, enrolled in a pregnancy study.

The chain carries TRBV21-1 and TRBJ2-5; the DNA was not used to check the table's D call, TRBD2. TRBV21-1 is shown as a pseudogene. The CDR3 totals 11 residues. CDR3 coding DNA: TGTGCCAGCAGCATCAGACTAGCCCAGTACTTC. Translating gives CASSIRLAQYF.

V is TRBV19 and J is TRBJ1-1; possibly TRBD1 for D (6 bases). CDR1 is LNHDA, CDR2 SQIVND, per germline (reference sequence). The CDR3 is 16 amino acids. This CDR3 is CASPYRDTEVGTEAFF. CDR3 sequence (DNA): TGTGCTAGCCCCTACAGGGACACGGAGGTGGGCACTGAAGCTTTCTTT.

This clone has a single count. The chain recombines TRBV19 with TRBJ1-1; 7 nucleotides align to TRBD1. Germline lookup yields CDR1 LNHDA and CDR2 SQIVND (reference sequence). This CDR3 has 17 amino acids. With V trimmed by 2 bases and J by 5 bases, 14 bases remained unmatched. The CDR3 is CASSIQGGHRSRTEAFF. CDR3 nucleotide sequence: TGTGCCAGTAGTATACAGGGGGGACATAGGTCAAGGACTGAAGCTTTCTTT.

The rearrangement uses TRBV2 and TRBJ2-1; the match to TRBD2 covers 11 bases. This CDR3 is 14 amino acids long. V trimming: 8 bases; J trimming: 5 bases; junction bases outside the gene matches: 5. CDR1 and CDR2 from the germline V gene are SNHLY and FYNNEI. The CDR3 sequence: CASGGLAGHNEQFF. As DNA, the CDR3 is TGTGCCAGCGGAGGACTAGCGGGTCACAATGAGCAGTTCTTC.

This clone was recorded a few times. The chain couples TRBV19 to TRBJ1-1; D is uncertain. Germline assignment: CDR1 LNHDA and CDR2 SQIVND (reference sequence). There are 11 residues in the CDR3. Deletions cut 5 bases from V and 11 bases from J, with 12 bases between. The CDR3 here is CASSVGVRAFF. The CDR3 DNA is TGTGCCAGTAGTGTCGGGGTGAGGGCTTTCTTT.

The chain links TRBV19 to TRBJ2-7, with 8 bases aligning to TRBD2. Germline CDR1 LNHDA, CDR2 SQIVND (reference sequence). After removal of 4 bases from V and 7 bases from J, the junction contained 3 bases not matched to a gene. The CDR3 contains 12 residues. CDR3 in amino acids: CASSTGRDEQYF. The CDR3 DNA follows: TGTGCCAGTAGTACCGGGAGGGATGAGCAGTACTTC.

The CDR3 is CASSFRSGVSTNEQFF. The CDR3 DNA sequence: TGTGCCAGCAGCTTCCGGAGCGGGGTCTCGACGAATGAGCAGTTCTTC. The chain is built from TRBV7-2 and TRBJ2-1, with TRBD2 matching over 7 bases. V was pared by 3 bases and J by 7 bases, with 12 bases of the junction left unmatched. The CDR3 spans 16 residues. CDR1 and CDR2 (germline): SGHTA, FQGNSA.

This chain joins TRBV29-1 and TRBJ2-7; 10 bases map to TRBD2. This CDR3 has 11 amino acids. With 6 bases clipped from V and 7 bases from J, the junction kept 3 bases outside the gene matches. CDR1 and CDR2 (germline): SQVTM, ANQGSEA. The CDR3 here is CSVAGGDEQYF. In nucleotides, the CDR3 is TGCAGCGTAGCGGGAGGGGATGAGCAGTACTTC.

This chain uses TRBV29-1 with TRBJ1-1; D is perhaps TRBD1 (5 bases). Trimming cost V 3 bases and J 2 bases, with 7 bases left between them. Germline V CDR1 and CDR2: SQVTM, ANQGSEA. The CDR3 is 12 amino acids. The DNA of the CDR3 is TGCAGCGTTGAGGGGGGAAACACTGAAGCTTTCTTT. It yields the protein CSVEGGNTEAFF.

The chain uses TRBV5-4 and TRBJ1-2; 7 bases align to TRBD1. Germline trimming cut 6 bases from V and 5 bases from J; bases unmatched to any gene: 13. This CDR3 contains 15 residues. Germline-derived CDR1 and CDR2 are SGHNT and YYREEE (reference sequence). The CDR3 spells CASTSGGDREYGYTF. In nucleotides, the CDR3 is TGTGCCAGCACCAGTGGGGGCGACAGGGAATATGGCTACACCTTC.

This rearrangement joins TRBV4-1 to TRBJ2-2; D is unresolved. The V and J ends lost 7 bases and 4 bases respectively, with 19 bases between them. In germline, CDR1 is MGHRA, CDR2 YSYEKL. The CDR3 consists of 16 residues. The CDR3 here is CASTPVSRRSTGELFF. The CDR3 bases are TGCGCCAGCACTCCGGTATCCCGTAGAAGCACCGGGGAGCTGTTTTTT.

The chain couples TRBV29-1 to TRBJ2-7; perhaps TRBD2 as D (6 bases). Between the trimmed V and J ends, which lost 0 bases and 5 bases, there was a span of 17 bases. CDR3 length: 15 residues. Germline V gene sequence: CDR1 SQVTM, CDR2 ANQGSEA. CDR3 DNA sequence: TGCAGCGTTGAAGATTCGGGGGTAGGGGTCCACGAGCAGTACTTC. Protein sequence: CSVEDSGVGVHEQYF.

The chain combines TRBV4-2 with TRBJ2-3; D uncertain. Germline CDR1 is LGHNA and CDR2 is YNFKEQ. The CDR3 contains 15 residues. V lost 0 bases to trimming and J lost 0 bases, with 7 bases between them. CDR3 loop: CASSQDLSSTDTQYF. The CDR3 bases are TGTGCCAGCAGCCAAGACCTTTCTAGCACAGATACGCAGTATTTT.

The V gene is TRBV29-1, the J gene TRBJ2-1; a possible D gene is TRBD2 (6 bases). This CDR3 has 12 amino acids. Trimming removed 5 bases at V and 9 bases at J, with 14 bases between. In germline, CDR1 is SQVTM, CDR2 ANQGSEA. The CDR3 region has the DNA TGCAGCGTTTTCCCTAGCGTCAGTGAGCAGTTCTTC. Amino acid sequence: CSVFPSVSEQFF.

This clone was seen a single time. V usage is TRBV5-4 and J usage is TRBJ2-7; 16 bases fit TRBD2. CDR1 is SGHNT and CDR2 is YYREEE in the germline V gene (reference sequence). There are 19 residues in the CDR3. With V trimmed by 4 bases and J by 2 bases, 12 bases remained unmatched. The CDR3 protein is CASSAPPGLAGGPPYEQYF. The CDR3 bases are TGTGCCAGCAGCGCTCCCCCGGGACTAGCGGGAGGGCCGCCCTACGAGCAGTACTTC.

V is TRBV9 and J is TRBJ2-3; TRBD2 matches at 8 bases. V dropped 0 bases and J dropped 4; count of bases not matched to a gene: 4. The germline V gene encodes CDR1 SGDLS and CDR2 YYNGEE. The CDR3 has 15 amino acids. CDR3 DNA sequence: TGTGCCAGCAGCGTAGGTCTAGCGGGTCCAGATACGCAGTATTTT. Residues: CASSVGLAGPDTQYF.

This chain links TRBV7-9 with TRBJ1-1, with 10 bases aligning to TRBD1. This CDR3 contains 17 residues. Germline-derived CDR1 and CDR2 are SEHNR and FQNEAQ (reference sequence). The J segment lost 4 bases and the V segment lost 11 bases, leaving 19 bases of the junction unmatched. The CDR3 is CASNPGTGVYVGTEAFF. The CDR3 DNA is TGTGCCTCGAACCCCGGGACAGGGGTATATGTGGGCACTGAAGCTTTCTTT.

The chain joins TRBV9 to TRBJ2-7; D perhaps matches TRBD2 (5 bases). Trimming removed 6 bases at V and 4 bases at J, with 14 bases between. Looked up from germline, CDR1 is SGDLS and CDR2 is YYNGEE. This CDR3 is 13 amino acids long. CDR3 loop: CASNLIPGYEQYF. In DNA form, the CDR3 reads TGTGCCAGCAACCTAATCCCGGGGTACGAGCAGTACTTC.

The chain links TRBV4-3 to TRBJ1-1, with unresolved D. Trimming stripped 0 bases from V and 2 bases from J, with 13 bases between. Germline V gene data show CDR1 as LGHNA and CDR2 as YSLEER. The CDR3 covers 16 residues. CDR3 loop: CASSQDRSQINTEAFF. The DNA for the CDR3 is TGCGCCAGCAGCCAAGATCGTTCGCAGATTAACACTGAAGCTTTCTTT.

This clone was seen just once. In DNA, the CDR3 is TGTGCCAGTAGTAAGGCCTCAATGGGGCACAATGAGCAGTTCTTC. Amino acids: CASSKASMGHNEQFF. The chain carries TRBV19 and TRBJ2-1; maybe TRBD1 (5 bases). The CDR3 spans 15 residues. V was clipped by 4 bases and J by 5 bases, with 15 bases between them. Germline values: CDR1 LNHDA, CDR2 SQIVND (reference sequence). The full variable domain, with the rest looked up from reference TRBV19 and TRBJ2-1, is DGGITQSPKYLFRKEGQNVTLSCEQNLNHDAMYWYRQDPGQGLRLIYYSQIVNDFQKGDIAEGYSVSREKKESFPLTVTSAQKNPTAFYLCASSKASMGHNEQFFGPGTRLTVL.

V usage is TRBV10-3 and J usage is TRBJ2-7; 8 bases agree with TRBD2. V gave up 7 bases and J gave up 5 bases; unmatched junction bases: 13. Germline CDR1 is ENHRY and CDR2 is SYGVKD. This CDR3 contains 15 residues. CDR3 region: CAITRTGGSKNEQYF. CDR3 nucleotides: TGTGCCATCACTCGTACGGGGGGGTCTAAGAACGAGCAGTACTTC.

The chain couples TRBV2 to TRBJ2-7; D remains unclear. CDR3 length equals 12 residues. The V end lost 7 bases, the J end lost 3 bases, and 10 bases lay between the germline ends. The germline CDR1 and CDR2 sequences are SNHLY and FYNNEI. CDR3 coding DNA: TGTGCCAGCAAGGCCGGGTTCTACGAGCAGTACTTC. Protein sequence: CASKAGFYEQYF.

This clone appeared a single time. The chain carries TRBV6-5 and TRBJ1-1, with D tentatively TRBD1 (6 bases). The V gene lost 3 bases and the J gene lost 1 base, with 12 bases spanning the gap. Germline CDR1 and CDR2: MNHEY and SVGAGI. This CDR3 contains 15 residues. CDR3 sequence: CASSYEGGRNTEAFF. In DNA, the CDR3 is TGTGCCAGCAGTTATGAGGGGGGGAGGAACACTGAAGCTTTCTTT.

This clone showed up just once. The CDR3 coding sequence is TGTGCCAGCAGCTTGGCGGCGGGGCCCTACAATGAGCAGTTCTTC. Protein product: CASSLAAGPYNEQFF. The chain couples TRBV7-3 to TRBJ2-1; TRBD2 might be the D (6 bases). V lost 3 bases and J lost 2, with 11 bases in between. The germline CDR1 and CDR2 sequences are SGHTA and FQGTGA. The CDR3 runs 15 residues.

This sequence joins TRBV5-4 and TRBJ1-5; D unresolved. The CDR3 spans 14 residues. The germline V gene encodes CDR1 SGHNT and CDR2 YYREEE (reference sequence). Between the trimmed V and J ends, which lost 5 bases and 0 bases, there was a span of 9 bases. The CDR3: CASRYRDSNQPQHF. DNA for the CDR3: TGTGCCAGCAGGTACAGAGATAGCAATCAGCCCCAGCATTTT.

The rearrangement uses TRBV19 and TRBJ2-2; D uncertain. V was clipped by 2 bases and J by 6 bases, with 10 bases between them. This CDR3 has 14 residues. The V gene's germline CDR1 is LNHDA and CDR2 SQIVND (reference sequence). In nucleotides, the CDR3 is TGTGCCAGTAGTATATTCGGGTTTCCCGGGGAGCTGTTTTTT. As protein: CASSIFGFPGELFF.